This T cell receptor beta chain was sequenced during a study of CD8 T cells in Susac syndrome. The study's findings and limits: The authors acknowledged that the study's TCR sequencing and HLA analysis involved relatively few individuals.

This clonotype is a singleton in its sample. No antigen is known for it. With random hexamers, roughly 0.45 to 1 ug RNA was reverse transcribed. In TCRdb, the immunoSEQ multiplex PCR reads were re-called with MiXCR into one record per CDR3 protein. The data contain about 89,000 distinct CDR3 sequences, 80% to 95% of them seen just once; the ten biggest clones take up 0.25% to 0.4%. The CDR3 has 14 amino acids. After removal of 6 bases from V and 10 bases from J, the junction contained 7 bases not matched to a gene. The germline gives CDR1 MNHEY, CDR2 SVGAGI. The chain recombines TRBV6-5 with TRBJ1-6, with TRBD1 matching over 9 bases. The sequenced sample was CD8+ T cells from PBMCs. This TCR was recovered from a human donor in good health. CDR3 sequence: CASSTGQGWSPLHF. The DNA of the CDR3 is TGTGCCAGCAGCACGGGACAGGGATGGTCACCCCTCCACTTT.